Listed below are T cell receptor beta chains from one sample, sequenced in a study of blood T cell repertoires in COVID-19. Generated by immunoSEQ multiplex PCR, the TCRdb table keeps only in-frame clones and is missing some. Of approximately 180,000 clones listed, 84% are singletons. The sequenced material came from PBMCs or T cells enriched from blood (not recorded which). The receptor source for this set is a man aged 50 to 60 who had recovered from COVID-19. Each CDR3 is given with its conserved first and last residue. The D gene is left open where the match is weak. Not every row has a clone size; where given, it reads once, few, many or a size class.

clone_size: NA; j_call: TRBJ2-5; d_call: TRBD2; v_call: TRBV5-1; cdr3_nt: TGCGCCAGCAGACGTGACTACGCGGGGGGCTCCCAAGAGACCCAGTACTTC; cdr3_aa: CASRRDYAGGSQETQYF
clone_size: NA; j_call: TRBJ2-7; d_call: TRBD1; v_call: TRBV30; cdr3_nt: TGTGCCTGGCTTCATTCCGGGACAGGGCTCCGCGAGCAGTACTTC; cdr3_aa: CAWLHSGTGLREQYF
clone_size: NA; j_call: TRBJ2-1; d_call: TRBD1; v_call: TRBV7-9; cdr3_nt: TGTGCCAGCAGCTCGGGACAGGCAGCCACGTATGAGCAGTTCTTC; cdr3_aa: CASSSGQAATYEQFF
clone_size: NA; j_call: TRBJ1-1; d_call: NA; v_call: TRBV30; cdr3_nt: TGTGCCTGGTGGGTCAATGGGGCCCGCGGAGCTTTCTTT; cdr3_aa: CAWWVNGARGAFF
clone_size: NA; j_call: TRBJ1-1; d_call: TRBD1; v_call: TRBV3-1/TRBV3-2; cdr3_nt: TGTGCCAGCAGCCCCCCCTCCTCCGGGACAGGTAACACTGAAGCTTTCTTT; cdr3_aa: CASSPPSSGTGNTEAFF
clone_size: NA; j_call: TRBJ1-2; d_call: NA; v_call: TRBV2; cdr3_nt: TGTGCCAGCAGCCCGTTGAACTATGGCTACACCTTC; cdr3_aa: CASSPLNYGYTF
clone_size: few; j_call: TRBJ1-3; d_call: NA; v_call: TRBV4-1; cdr3_nt: TGCGCCAGCAGCCAATACGTGAGCTCTGGAAACACCATATATTTT; cdr3_aa: CASSQYVSSGNTIYF
clone_size: NA; j_call: TRBJ2-5; d_call: NA; v_call: TRBV15; cdr3_nt: TGTGCCACCAGCAGAGAGGCGGGGGAGACCCAGTACTTC; cdr3_aa: CATSREAGETQYF
clone_size: NA; j_call: TRBJ2-4; d_call: NA; v_call: TRBV28; cdr3_nt: TGTGCCAGCAGTTTATCAGTACCTCTAGCCAAAAACATTCAGTACTTC; cdr3_aa: CASSLSVPLAKNIQYF
clone_size: NA; j_call: TRBJ2-5; d_call: NA; v_call: TRBV27; cdr3_nt: TGTGCCAGCATCGACTCCCGCCAGACCCAGTACTTC; cdr3_aa: CASIDSRQTQYF
clone_size: once; j_call: TRBJ1-4; d_call: NA; v_call: TRBV30; cdr3_nt: TGTGCCTGGAGTGTACTGCAAGATAAACTGTTTTTT; cdr3_aa: CAWSVLQDKLFF
clone_size: NA; j_call: TRBJ1-6; d_call: NA; v_call: TRBV4-2; cdr3_nt: TGTGCCAGCAGCCAAGATTTATCTAGGTGGAATTCACCCCTCCACTTT; cdr3_aa: CASSQDLSRWNSPLHF
clone_size: NA; j_call: TRBJ2-1; d_call: NA; v_call: TRBV7-9; cdr3_nt: TGTGCCAGCAGCCCCAGAGGCTCATCCTACAATGAGCAGTTCTTC; cdr3_aa: CASSPRGSSYNEQFF
clone_size: NA; j_call: TRBJ1-1; d_call: TRBD1; v_call: TRBV18; cdr3_nt: TGTGCCAGCTCAGCGGACAGGACACCCAACACTGAAGCTTTCTTT; cdr3_aa: CASSADRTPNTEAFF
clone_size: once; j_call: TRBJ2-3; d_call: NA; v_call: TRBV11-2; cdr3_nt: TGTGCCAGCAGCTTAGGGGCTAGCAGAAGCACAGATACGCAGTATTTT; cdr3_aa: CASSLGASRSTDTQYF
clone_size: once; j_call: TRBJ1-6; d_call: NA; v_call: TRBV5-1; cdr3_nt: TGCGCCAGCAGCGACCTTATGACAGGAGCCCATAATTCACCCCTCCACTTT; cdr3_aa: CASSDLMTGAHNSPLHF
clone_size: NA; j_call: TRBJ1-5; d_call: NA; v_call: TRBV15; cdr3_nt: TGTGCCACCAGCAGAGCGGGGAATAGCAATCAGCCCCAGCATTTT; cdr3_aa: CATSRAGNSNQPQHF